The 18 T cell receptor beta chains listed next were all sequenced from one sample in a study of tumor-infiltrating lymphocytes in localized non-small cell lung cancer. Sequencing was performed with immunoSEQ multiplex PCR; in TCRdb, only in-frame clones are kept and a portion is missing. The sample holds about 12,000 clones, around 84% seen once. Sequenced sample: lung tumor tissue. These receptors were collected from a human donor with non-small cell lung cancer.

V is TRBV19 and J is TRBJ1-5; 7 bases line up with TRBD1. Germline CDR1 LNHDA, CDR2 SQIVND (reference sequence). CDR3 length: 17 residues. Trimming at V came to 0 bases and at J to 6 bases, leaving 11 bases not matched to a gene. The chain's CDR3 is CASSIDPTGHSSQPQHF. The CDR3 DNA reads TGTGCCAGTAGTATAGACCCGACAGGGCATTCCAGTCAGCCCCAGCATTTT.

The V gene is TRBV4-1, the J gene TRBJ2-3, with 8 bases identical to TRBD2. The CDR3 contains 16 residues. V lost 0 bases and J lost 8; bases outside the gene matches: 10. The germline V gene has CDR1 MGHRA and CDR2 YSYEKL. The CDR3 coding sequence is TGCGCCAGCAGCCAAGATAGGACTAGCCGGGCCGGTACGCAGTATTTT. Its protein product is CASSQDRTSRAGTQYF.

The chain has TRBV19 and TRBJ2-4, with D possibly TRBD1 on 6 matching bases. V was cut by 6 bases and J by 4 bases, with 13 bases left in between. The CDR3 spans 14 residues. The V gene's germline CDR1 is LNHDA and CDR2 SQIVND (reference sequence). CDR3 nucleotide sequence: TGTGCCAGTAGCACCGACAGGCTGAAAAACATTCAGTACTTC. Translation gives CASSTDRLKNIQYF.

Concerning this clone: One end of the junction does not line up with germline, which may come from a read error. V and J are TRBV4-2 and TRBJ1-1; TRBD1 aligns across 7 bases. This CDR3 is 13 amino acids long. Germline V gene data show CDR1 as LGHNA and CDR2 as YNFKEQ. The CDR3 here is CASSEDRATEAFF. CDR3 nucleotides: TGTGCCAGCAGCGAAGACAGGGCCACTGAAGCTTTCTTT.

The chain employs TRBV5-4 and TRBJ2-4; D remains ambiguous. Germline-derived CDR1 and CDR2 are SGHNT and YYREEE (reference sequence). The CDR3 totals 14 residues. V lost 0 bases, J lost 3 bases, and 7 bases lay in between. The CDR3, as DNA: TGTGCCAGCAGCTTGGCGAACCTCAAAAACATTCAGTACTTC. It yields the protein CASSLANLKNIQYF.

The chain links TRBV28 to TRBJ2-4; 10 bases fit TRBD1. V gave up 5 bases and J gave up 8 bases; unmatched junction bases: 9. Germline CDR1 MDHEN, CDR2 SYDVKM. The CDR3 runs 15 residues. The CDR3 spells CASSPRQGASDIQYF. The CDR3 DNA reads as TGTGCCAGCAGTCCAAGACAGGGGGCGTCGGACATTCAGTACTTC.

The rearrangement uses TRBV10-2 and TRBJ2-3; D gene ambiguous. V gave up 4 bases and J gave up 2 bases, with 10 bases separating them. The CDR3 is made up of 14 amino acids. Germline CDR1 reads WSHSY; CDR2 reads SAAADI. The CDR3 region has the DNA TGCGCCAGCAGTGGAGTGGCATTCACAGATACGCAGTATTTT. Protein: CASSGVAFTDTQYF.

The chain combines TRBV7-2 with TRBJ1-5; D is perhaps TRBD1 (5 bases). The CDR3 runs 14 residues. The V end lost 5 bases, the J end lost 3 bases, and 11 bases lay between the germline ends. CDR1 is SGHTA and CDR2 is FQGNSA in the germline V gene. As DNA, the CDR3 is TGTGCCAGCAGCCTAACAGGCCTCAATCAGCCCCAGCATTTT. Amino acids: CASSLTGLNQPQHF. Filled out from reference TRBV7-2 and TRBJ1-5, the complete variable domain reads GAGVSQSPSNKVTEKGKDVELRCDPISGHTALYWYRQSLGQGLEFLIYFQGNSAPDKSGLPSDRFSAERTGGSVSTLTIQRTQQEDSAVYLCASSLTGLNQPQHFGDGTRLSIL.

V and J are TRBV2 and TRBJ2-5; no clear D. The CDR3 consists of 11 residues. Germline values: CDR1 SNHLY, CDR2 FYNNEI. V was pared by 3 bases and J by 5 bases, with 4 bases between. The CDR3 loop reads CASSEGETQYF. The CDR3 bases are TGTGCCAGCAGTGAGGGGGAGACCCAGTACTTC. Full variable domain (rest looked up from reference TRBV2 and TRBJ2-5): EPEVTQTPSHQVTQMGQEVILRCVPISNHLYFYWYRQILGQKVEFLVSFYNNEISEKSEIFDDQFSVERPDGSNFTLKIRSTKLEDSAMYFCASSEGETQYFGPGTRLLVL.

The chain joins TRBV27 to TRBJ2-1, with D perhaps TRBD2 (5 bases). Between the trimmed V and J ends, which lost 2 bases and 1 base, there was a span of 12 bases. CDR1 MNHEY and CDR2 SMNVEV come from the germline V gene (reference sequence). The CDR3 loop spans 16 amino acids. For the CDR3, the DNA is TGTGCCAGCAGTTTAACGGGTCGGGGATCCTACAATGAGCAGTTCTTC. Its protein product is CASSLTGRGSYNEQFF.

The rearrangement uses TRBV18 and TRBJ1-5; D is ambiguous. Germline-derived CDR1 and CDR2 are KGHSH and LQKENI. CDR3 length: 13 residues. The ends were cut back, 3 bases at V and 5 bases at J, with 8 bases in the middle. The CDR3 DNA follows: TGTGCCAGCTCACCCATGAAGGATCAGCCCCAGCATTTT. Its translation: CASSPMKDQPQHF. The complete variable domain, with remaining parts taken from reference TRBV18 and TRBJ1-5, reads NAGVMQNPRHLVRRRGQEARLRCSPMKGHSHVYWYRQLPEEGLKFMVYLQKENIIDESGMPKERFSAEFPKEGPSILRIQQVVRGDSAAYFCASSPMKDQPQHFGDGTRLSIL.

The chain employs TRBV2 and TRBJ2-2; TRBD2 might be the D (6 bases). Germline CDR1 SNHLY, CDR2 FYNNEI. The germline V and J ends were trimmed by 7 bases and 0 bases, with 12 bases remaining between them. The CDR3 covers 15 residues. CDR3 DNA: TGTGCCAGCAACCGGGGCGGGGCGAACACCGGGGAGCTGTTTTTT. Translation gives CASNRGGANTGELFF. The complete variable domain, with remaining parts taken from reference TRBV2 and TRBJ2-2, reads EPEVTQTPSHQVTQMGQEVILRCVPISNHLYFYWYRQILGQKVEFLVSFYNNEISEKSEIFDDQFSVERPDGSNFTLKIRSTKLEDSAMYFCASNRGGANTGELFFGEGSRLTVL.

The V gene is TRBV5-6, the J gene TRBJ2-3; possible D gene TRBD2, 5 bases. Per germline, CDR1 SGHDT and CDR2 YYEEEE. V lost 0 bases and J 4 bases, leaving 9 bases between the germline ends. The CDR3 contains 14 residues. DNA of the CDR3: TGTGCCAGCAGCTTGGGACCGCGGGCAGATACGCAGTATTTT. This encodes CASSLGPRADTQYF.

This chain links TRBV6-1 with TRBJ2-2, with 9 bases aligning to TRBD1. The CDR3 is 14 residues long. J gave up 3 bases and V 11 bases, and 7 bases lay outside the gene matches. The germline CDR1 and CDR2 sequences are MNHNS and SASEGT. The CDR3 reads CAGKQGAYTGELFF. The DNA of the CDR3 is TGTGCCGGGAAACAGGGGGCGTACACCGGGGAGCTGTTTTTT.

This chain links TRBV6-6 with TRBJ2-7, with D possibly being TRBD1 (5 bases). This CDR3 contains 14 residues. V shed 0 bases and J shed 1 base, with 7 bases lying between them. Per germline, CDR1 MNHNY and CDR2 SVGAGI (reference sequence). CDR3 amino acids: CASSYSTESYEQYF. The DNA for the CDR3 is TGTGCCAGCAGTTACTCGACAGAGTCCTACGAGCAGTACTTC.

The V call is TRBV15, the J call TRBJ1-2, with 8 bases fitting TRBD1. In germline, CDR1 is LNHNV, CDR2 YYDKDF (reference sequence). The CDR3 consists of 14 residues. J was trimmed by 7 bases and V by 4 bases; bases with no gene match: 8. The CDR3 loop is CATSKGQGVGGYTF. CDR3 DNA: TGTGCCACCAGCAAAGGACAGGGCGTTGGTGGCTACACCTTC.

The CDR3 sequence: CASSQDRPGRYSYEQYF. The CDR3 DNA reads TGCGCCAGCAGCCAAGATCGGCCGGGCCGCTACTCCTACGAGCAGTACTTC. This chain connects TRBV4-1 to TRBJ2-7, with D uncertain. CDR1 and CDR2 (germline): MGHRA, YSYEKL. The CDR3 extends over 17 amino acids. Trimming removed 0 bases at V and 0 bases at J, with 15 bases between.

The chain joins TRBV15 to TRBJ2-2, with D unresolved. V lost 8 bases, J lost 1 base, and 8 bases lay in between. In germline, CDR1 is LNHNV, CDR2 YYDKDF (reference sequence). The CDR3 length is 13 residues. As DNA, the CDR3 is TGTGCCACCGGGCGGCGGAACACCGGGGAGCTGTTTTTT. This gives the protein CATGRRNTGELFF.